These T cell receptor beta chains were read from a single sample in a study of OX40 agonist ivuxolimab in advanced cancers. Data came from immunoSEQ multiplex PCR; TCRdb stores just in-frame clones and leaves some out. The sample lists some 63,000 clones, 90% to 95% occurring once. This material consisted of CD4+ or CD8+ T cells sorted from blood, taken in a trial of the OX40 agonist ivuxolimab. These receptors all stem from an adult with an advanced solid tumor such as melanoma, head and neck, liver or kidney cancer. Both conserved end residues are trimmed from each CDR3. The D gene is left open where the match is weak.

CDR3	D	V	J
ASSLAPDGYEQY	NA	TRBV5-4	TRBJ2-7
AWSPGPEQY	NA	TRBV30	TRBJ2-7
ASSRDGTGRDEQY	TRBD1	TRBV5-1	TRBJ2-7
ASSESMTSGRANTGELF	TRBD2	TRBV10-1	TRBJ2-2
ASSLYGGGNTDTQY	NA	TRBV5-5	TRBJ2-3
ASSLELAGSHTDTQY	TRBD2	TRBV7-2	TRBJ2-3
ASSITGLVNSPLH	NA	TRBV27	TRBJ1-6
ASSWGQGPVTEAF	TRBD1	TRBV5-6	TRBJ1-1
ASSAGETEAF	NA	TRBV5-8	TRBJ1-1
ASSFGLAGSTDTQY	TRBD2	TRBV5-4	TRBJ2-3